This TCR beta chain was sequenced for a study of Ad26.COV2.S vaccination and SARS-CoV-2 variants. Study overall: Donor joined the COV1001 Ad26.COV2.S trial arm. Each vaccinee took Ad26.COV2.S intramuscularly, once or twice 56 days apart.

The treatment: 19 received Ad26.COV2.S at low or high dose, single or two shots; 5 received placebo; per-sample allocation not given. Sampling was done on day 63 after the first vaccine or placebo injection. Vaccination used an Ad26 vector expressing Wuhan-strain SARS-CoV-2 spike. Libraries were prepared by immunoSEQ multiplex PCR; TCRdb keeps only in-frame clonotypes and omits some of them. The sample has about 280,000 clones; around 87% are singletons. Of note for this clone: Its specificity is unknown.

V lost 3 bases to trimming and J lost 0 bases, with 10 bases between them. The CDR3 is made up of 15 amino acids. Germline CDR1 and CDR2: KGHSH and LQKENI. Study-level points and caveats: Spike-specific TCR breadth was greater after Ad26.COV2.S than placebo.

This clonotype originated in a person aged 18-60 years who received the Ad26.COV2.S COVID-19 vaccine or a placebo. This rearrangement joins TRBV18 to TRBJ2-3, with D maybe TRBD1 (5 bases). The sample in question was peripheral blood, obtained in a trial of Ad26.COV2.S vaccine versus placebo. This chain's CDR3 is CASSPQGTSTDTQYF. The CDR3 DNA reads TGTGCCAGCTCACCCCAGGGTACTAGCACAGATACGCAGTATTTT.